This T cell receptor beta chain was retrieved from a study of metastatic and nonmetastatic thyroid tumors. How the authors handled the data: A classifier of distant metastasis in papillary thyroid cancer was built from CDR3 differences (across clinicopathological groups). TCRdb re-clonotyped the PCR reads through MiXCR. These V and J calls rely on TCRdb rather than the paper's analysis. The sample lists over 15,000 clones; approximately 12% were seen once. This clone was observed many times. Before thyroid surgery, none of the patients had received any treatment. Sample: tumor tissue. The sequence was collected from a female donor with papillary thyroid cancer or a benign thyroid nodule (not recorded which). Some clones in this sample may be carry-over from other donors' samples.

This CDR3 is CASSYSEVNGYTF. CDR3 bases: TGTGCCAGCAGTTACTCGGAGGTAAATGGCTACACCTTC. This chain connects TRBV6-2 or TRBV6-3 to TRBJ1-2; D gene unclear. Germline CDR1 reads MNHEY; CDR2 reads SVGEGT. The V and J ends lost 0 bases and 6 bases respectively, with 8 bases between them. The CDR3 contains 13 residues.